A selection of T cell receptor beta chains follows, all from one sample in a study of cytomegalovirus exposure and HLA in healthy donors. Here immunoSEQ multiplex PCR was the method, and the copy in TCRdb shows in-frame clones only, minus some. Of approximately 190,000 clones listed, about four fifths are singletons. Specimen: PBMCs. Receptor source: a man aged 40-50 years in good health and CMV-seropositive. The CDR3 runs from the conserved cysteine through the conserved F or W. The D gene is left open where the match is weak.

j_gene: TRBJ1-1
v_gene: TRBV10-1
d_gene: -
CDR3aa: CASSGGETEAFF

j_gene: TRBJ1-6
v_gene: TRBV29-1
d_gene: TRBD1
CDR3aa: CSVMTGDIGSPLHF

j_gene: TRBJ2-1
v_gene: TRBV11-2
d_gene: -
CDR3aa: CASSASGEQFF

j_gene: TRBJ1-5
v_gene: TRBV5-1
d_gene: -
CDR3aa: CASSLVPGEQPQHF

j_gene: TRBJ1-5
v_gene: TRBV27
d_gene: -
CDR3aa: CASSLGRDNQPQHF

j_gene: TRBJ2-3
v_gene: TRBV6-1
d_gene: TRBD1
CDR3aa: CASSGPGDRWADTQYF

j_gene: TRBJ2-5
v_gene: TRBV5-1
d_gene: -
CDR3aa: CASSTDYQETQYF

j_gene: TRBJ2-2
v_gene: TRBV5-1
d_gene: -
CDR3aa: CASSFRPQGLSGELFF

j_gene: TRBJ1-4
v_gene: TRBV7-2
d_gene: -
CDR3aa: CASSLGVNEKLFF

j_gene: TRBJ2-1
v_gene: TRBV5-1
d_gene: TRBD2
CDR3aa: CASSLERLASLEQFF

j_gene: TRBJ2-5
v_gene: TRBV2
d_gene: TRBD2
CDR3aa: CASPGLGETQYF

j_gene: TRBJ2-2
v_gene: TRBV19
d_gene: -
CDR3aa: CASSIWQNTGELFF

j_gene: TRBJ1-3
v_gene: TRBV5-4
d_gene: TRBD1
CDR3aa: CASSRGQGAGGNTIYF

j_gene: TRBJ1-3
v_gene: TRBV14
d_gene: TRBD1
CDR3aa: CASSRQGPHLSGNTIYF

j_gene: TRBJ2-2
v_gene: TRBV10-1
d_gene: TRBD1
CDR3aa: CASSDWGTGFTGELFF

j_gene: TRBJ2-1
v_gene: TRBV29-1
d_gene: -
CDR3aa: CSVESSASYNEQFF

j_gene: TRBJ1-4
v_gene: TRBV7-8
d_gene: TRBD1
CDR3aa: CASSSQGDEKLFF

j_gene: TRBJ1-2
v_gene: TRBV2
d_gene: -
CDR3aa: CASSTSGFYGYTF

j_gene: TRBJ2-7
v_gene: TRBV7-9
d_gene: -
CDR3aa: CASSLAYGAYEQYF

j_gene: TRBJ2-5
v_gene: TRBV18
d_gene: -
CDR3aa: CASSPPRASGETQYF

j_gene: TRBJ1-6
v_gene: TRBV6-5
d_gene: -
CDR3aa: CASSYVAENSPLHF

j_gene: TRBJ2-1
v_gene: TRBV4-2
d_gene: TRBD2
CDR3aa: CASSQGGGAGHEQFF

j_gene: TRBJ2-7
v_gene: TRBV6-5
d_gene: TRBD2
CDR3aa: CASSYGGGLRSYEQYF

j_gene: TRBJ2-3
v_gene: TRBV7-9
d_gene: -
CDR3aa: CASSFLRSDTQYF

j_gene: TRBJ2-7
v_gene: TRBV6-5
d_gene: TRBD2
CDR3aa: CASSSLRTSGTYEQYF

j_gene: TRBJ2-5
v_gene: TRBV28
d_gene: TRBD1
CDR3aa: CASSPHDRAWETQYF

j_gene: TRBJ1-2
v_gene: TRBV2
d_gene: -
CDR3aa: CASSLQGHLYGYTF

j_gene: TRBJ2-7
v_gene: TRBV13
d_gene: -
CDR3aa: CASSLGGGAYTYEQYF

j_gene: TRBJ2-4
v_gene: TRBV28
d_gene: -
CDR3aa: CASSLSMDRGNIQYF

j_gene: TRBJ1-2
v_gene: TRBV28
d_gene: TRBD1
CDR3aa: CASRPPGQGRGYTF

j_gene: TRBJ1-2
v_gene: TRBV6-5
d_gene: -
CDR3aa: CASTRGGGYGYTF

j_gene: TRBJ2-7
v_gene: TRBV7-9
d_gene: -
CDR3aa: CASSRTGQEDEQYF

j_gene: TRBJ2-1
v_gene: TRBV5-1
d_gene: TRBD1
CDR3aa: CASSLRGQGAYNEQFF

j_gene: TRBJ2-2
v_gene: TRBV4-2
d_gene: -
CDR3aa: CASSQDPAGTGELFF

j_gene: TRBJ2-2
v_gene: TRBV18
d_gene: -
CDR3aa: CASSRDTNTGELFF

j_gene: TRBJ2-4
v_gene: TRBV4-3
d_gene: -
CDR3aa: CASSQDEGGGNIQYF

j_gene: TRBJ2-7
v_gene: TRBV5-1
d_gene: TRBD2
CDR3aa: CASSPRLAGDDEQYF

j_gene: TRBJ2-1
v_gene: TRBV4-1
d_gene: TRBD2
CDR3aa: CASSQETGAGGPHEQFF

j_gene: TRBJ2-7
v_gene: TRBV6-5
d_gene: TRBD1
CDR3aa: CASLVADRGEQYF

j_gene: TRBJ2-7
v_gene: TRBV5-5
d_gene: TRBD1
CDR3aa: CASSLAGTASYEQYF

j_gene: TRBJ2-7
v_gene: TRBV7-2
d_gene: TRBD2
CDR3aa: CASSWTSGSYEQYF

j_gene: TRBJ2-5
v_gene: TRBV7-7
d_gene: TRBD2
CDR3aa: CASSLGLAGAAQETQYF

j_gene: TRBJ2-3
v_gene: TRBV7-9
d_gene: -
CDR3aa: CASSLRRGRQDTQYF

j_gene: TRBJ1-5
v_gene: TRBV15
d_gene: -
CDR3aa: CATSRDKGYNQPQHF

j_gene: TRBJ1-2
v_gene: TRBV6-6
d_gene: -
CDR3aa: CASTLLGREGHYGYTF